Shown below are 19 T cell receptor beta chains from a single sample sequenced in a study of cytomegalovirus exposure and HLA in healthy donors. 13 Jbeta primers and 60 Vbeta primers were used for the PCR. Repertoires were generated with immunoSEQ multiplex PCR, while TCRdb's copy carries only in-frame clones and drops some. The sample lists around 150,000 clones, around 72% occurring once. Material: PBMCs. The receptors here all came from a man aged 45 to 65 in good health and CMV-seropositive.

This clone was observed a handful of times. The CDR3 nucleotides read TGCGCCAGCAGCCAAGACCGGGGACAGGCTGGTGGAAACACCATATATTTT. Translation gives CASSQDRGQAGGNTIYF. This rearrangement joins TRBV4-3 to TRBJ1-3; 8 positions agree with TRBD1. The CDR3 is 17 amino acids. Unmatched junction bases numbered 7, after V lost 0 bases and J lost 3 bases. Germline CDR1 LGHNA, CDR2 YSLEER.

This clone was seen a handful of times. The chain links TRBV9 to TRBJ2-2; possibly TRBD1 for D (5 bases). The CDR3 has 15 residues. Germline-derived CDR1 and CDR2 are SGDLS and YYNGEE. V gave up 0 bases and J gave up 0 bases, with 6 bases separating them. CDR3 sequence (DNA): TGTGCCAGCAGCGTAGGGACAACGAACACCGGGGAGCTGTTTTTT. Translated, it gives CASSVGTTNTGELFF.

The CDR3 DNA is TGCGCCAGCAGCCTGGAGCGAGCGGGAGGTACAGACGAGCAGTACTTC. As protein: CASSLERAGGTDEQYF. V usage is TRBV4-1 and J usage is TRBJ2-7, with TRBD2 matching 9 bases. Losses at the gene ends were 4 bases for V and 5 bases for J; bases not matched to a gene: 12. CDR3 length: 16 residues. Germline V gene sequence: CDR1 MGHRA, CDR2 YSYEKL.

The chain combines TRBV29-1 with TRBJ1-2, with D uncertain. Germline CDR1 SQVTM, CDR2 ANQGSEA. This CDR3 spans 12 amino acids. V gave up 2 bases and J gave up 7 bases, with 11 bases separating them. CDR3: CSVERTPVGYTF. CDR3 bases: TGCAGCGTTGAAAGGACTCCTGTTGGCTACACCTTC.

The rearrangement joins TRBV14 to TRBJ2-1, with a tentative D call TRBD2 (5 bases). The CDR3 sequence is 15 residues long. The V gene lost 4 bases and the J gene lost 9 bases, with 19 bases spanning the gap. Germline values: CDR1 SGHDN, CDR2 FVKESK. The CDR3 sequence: CASSLLQMGRGEQFF. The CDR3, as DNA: TGTGCCAGCAGCCTCCTCCAAATGGGGAGAGGTGAGCAGTTCTTC.

This CDR3 is CASSIGRLAGGSYEQYF. The CDR3 coding sequence is TGTGCCAGTAGTATAGGTCGACTAGCGGGAGGGTCCTACGAGCAGTACTTC. This chain connects TRBV19 to TRBJ2-7; 14 bases are shared with TRBD2. Unmatched junction bases numbered 3, after V lost 1 base and J lost 1 base. CDR1 and CDR2 from the germline V gene are LNHDA and SQIVND (reference sequence). CDR3 length: 17 residues.

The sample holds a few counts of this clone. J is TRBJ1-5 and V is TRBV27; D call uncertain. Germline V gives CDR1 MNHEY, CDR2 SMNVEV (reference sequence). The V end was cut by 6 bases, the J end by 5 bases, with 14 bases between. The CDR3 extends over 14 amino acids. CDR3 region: CASSSLGSDQPQHF. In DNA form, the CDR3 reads TGTGCCAGCAGCTCCCTGGGGAGCGATCAGCCCCAGCATTTT.

In DNA form, the CDR3 reads TGTGCCAGCAGTGTAAGAACAGGGAATGAAAAACTGTTTTTT. Translation: CASSVRTGNEKLFF. The rearrangement joins TRBV2 to TRBJ1-4; D is possibly TRBD1 (6 bases). Per germline, CDR1 SNHLY and CDR2 FYNNEI. V was shortened by 4 bases and J by 5 bases, with 11 bases between the two germline ends. This CDR3 is built from 14 residues.

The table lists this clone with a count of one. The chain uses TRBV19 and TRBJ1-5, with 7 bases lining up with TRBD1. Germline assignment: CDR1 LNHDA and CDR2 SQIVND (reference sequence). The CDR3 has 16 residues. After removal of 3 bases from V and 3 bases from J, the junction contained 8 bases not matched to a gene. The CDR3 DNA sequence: TGTGCCAGTAGTATCCCGGGACAGCTCCCCAATCAGCCCCAGCATTTT. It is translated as CASSIPGQLPNQPQHF.

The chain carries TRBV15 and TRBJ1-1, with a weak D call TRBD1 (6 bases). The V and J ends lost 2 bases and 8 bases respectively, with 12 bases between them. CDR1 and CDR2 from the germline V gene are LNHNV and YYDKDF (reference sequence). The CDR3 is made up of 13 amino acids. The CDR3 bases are TGTGCCACCAGCAGACAAACAGGGACCGAAGCTTTCTTT. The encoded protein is CATSRQTGTEAFF.

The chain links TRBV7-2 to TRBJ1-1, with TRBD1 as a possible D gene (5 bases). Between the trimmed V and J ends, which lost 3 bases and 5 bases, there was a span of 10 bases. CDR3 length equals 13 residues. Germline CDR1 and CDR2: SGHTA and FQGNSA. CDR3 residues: CASSFGEGTEAFF. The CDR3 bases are TGTGCCAGCAGCTTTGGGGAGGGGACTGAAGCTTTCTTT.

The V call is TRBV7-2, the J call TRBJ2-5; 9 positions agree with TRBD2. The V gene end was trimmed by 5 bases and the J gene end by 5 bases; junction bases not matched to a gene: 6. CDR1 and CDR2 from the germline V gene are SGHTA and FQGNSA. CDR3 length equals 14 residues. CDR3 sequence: CASSGAGGGETQYF. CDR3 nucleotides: TGTGCCAGCAGCGGAGCGGGGGGCGGGGAGACCCAGTACTTC. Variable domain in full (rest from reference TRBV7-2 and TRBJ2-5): GAGVSQSPSNKVTEKGKDVELRCDPISGHTALYWYRQSLGQGLEFLIYFQGNSAPDKSGLPSDRFSAERTGGSVSTLTIQRTQQEDSAVYLCASSGAGGGETQYFGPGTRLLVL.

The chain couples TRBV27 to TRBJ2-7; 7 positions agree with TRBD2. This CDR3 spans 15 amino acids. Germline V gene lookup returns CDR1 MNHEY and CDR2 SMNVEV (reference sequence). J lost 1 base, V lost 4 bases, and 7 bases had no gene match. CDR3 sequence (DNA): TGTGCCAGCAGTTCTGGGGGGAGGGGATCCTACGAGCAGTACTTC. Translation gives CASSSGGRGSYEQYF.

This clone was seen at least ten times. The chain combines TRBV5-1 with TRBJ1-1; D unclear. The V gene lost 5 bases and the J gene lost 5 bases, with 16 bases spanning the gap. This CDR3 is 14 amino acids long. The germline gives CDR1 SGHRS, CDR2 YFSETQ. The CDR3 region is CASRSAPPGTEAFF. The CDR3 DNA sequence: TGCGCCAGCAGGTCGGCCCCTCCGGGGACTGAAGCTTTCTTT.

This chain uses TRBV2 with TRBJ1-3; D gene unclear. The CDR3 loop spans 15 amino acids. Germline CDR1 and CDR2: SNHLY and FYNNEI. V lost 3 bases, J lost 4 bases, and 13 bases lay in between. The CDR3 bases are TGTGCCAGCAGTGATTCGTCGGGATCCGGAAACACCATATATTTT. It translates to CASSDSSGSGNTIYF.

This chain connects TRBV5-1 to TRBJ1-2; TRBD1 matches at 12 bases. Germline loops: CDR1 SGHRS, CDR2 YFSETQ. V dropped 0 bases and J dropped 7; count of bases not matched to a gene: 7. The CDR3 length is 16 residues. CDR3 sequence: CASSLGDRGHLAGYTF. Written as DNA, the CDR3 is TGCGCCAGCAGCTTGGGGGACAGGGGGCATTTGGCTGGCTACACCTTC.

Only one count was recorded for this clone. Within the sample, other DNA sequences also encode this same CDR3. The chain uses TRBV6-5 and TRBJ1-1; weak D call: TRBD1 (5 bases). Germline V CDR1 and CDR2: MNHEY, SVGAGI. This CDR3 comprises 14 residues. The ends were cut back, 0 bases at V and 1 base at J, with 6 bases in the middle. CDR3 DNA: TGTGCCAGCAGTTACTCGCAGGGGAACACTGAAGCTTTCTTT. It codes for CASSYSQGNTEAFF.

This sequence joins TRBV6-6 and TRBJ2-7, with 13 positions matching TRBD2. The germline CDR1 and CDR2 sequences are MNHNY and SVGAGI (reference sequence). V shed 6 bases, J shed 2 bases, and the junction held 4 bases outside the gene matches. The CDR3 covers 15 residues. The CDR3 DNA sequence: TGTGCCAGCAGACGACTAGCGGGAGGCGCCTACGAGCAGTACTTC. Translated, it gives CASRRLAGGAYEQYF.

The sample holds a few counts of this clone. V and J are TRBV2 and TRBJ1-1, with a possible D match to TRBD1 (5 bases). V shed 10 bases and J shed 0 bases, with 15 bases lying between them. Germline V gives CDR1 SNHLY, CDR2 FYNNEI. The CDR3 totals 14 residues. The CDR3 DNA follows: TGTGCCACAAGGTTGACAGTTATGAACACTGAAGCTTTCTTT. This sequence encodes CATRLTVMNTEAFF. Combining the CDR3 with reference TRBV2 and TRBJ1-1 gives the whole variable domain EPEVTQTPSHQVTQMGQEVILRCVPISNHLYFYWYRQILGQKVEFLVSFYNNEISEKSEIFDDQFSVERPDGSNFTLKIRSTKLEDSAMYFCATRLTVMNTEAFFGQGTRLTVV.